This T cell receptor beta chain comes out of a study of T cells after yellow fever vaccination. This clonotype was detected a few times. Via MiXCR, TCRdb re-called the 5' RACE reads, giving one row per CDR3 protein. The sample holds some 500,000 distinct CDR3 sequences, approximately 13% seen once. Trimming at V came to 4 bases and at J to 5 bases, leaving 6 bases not matched to a gene. Germline CDR1 reads SGHRS; CDR2 reads YFSETQ. The CDR3 covers 14 residues. The gene calls are TRBV5-1 and TRBJ2-1, with TRBD2 matching 7 bases. Sequenced here: PBMCs, sampled on the day of the yellow fever booster vaccination. This sequence was found in a man aged 30-40 years who received the YFV17D yellow fever vaccine. CDR3 in amino acids: CASSASGMNNEQFF. The CDR3, as DNA: TGCGCCAGCAGCGCAAGCGGGATGAACAATGAGCAGTTCTTC.